This TCR beta chain was profiled in a study of shared clonotypes between healthy human individuals. V lost 6 bases to trimming and J lost 3 bases, with 9 bases between them. CDR1 and CDR2 from the germline V gene are MNHNY and SVGAGI (reference sequence). CDR3 length: 12 amino acids. Profiling relied on immunoSEQ multiplex PCR, and the TCRdb table lists in-frame clones only, not all of them. The data show about 670,000 clones, about two thirds seen once. The sample comprised memory CD4+ T cells sorted from blood. Sample subset: CD45RA-negative fraction. This clonotype was obtained from a woman aged 30 to 39 in good health. The rearrangement links TRBV6-6 to TRBJ2-7; unclear D gene. The CDR3 region is CASSRSGYEQYF. CDR3 nucleotide sequence: TGTGCCAGCAGCCGCTCCGGCTACGAGCAGTACTTC.